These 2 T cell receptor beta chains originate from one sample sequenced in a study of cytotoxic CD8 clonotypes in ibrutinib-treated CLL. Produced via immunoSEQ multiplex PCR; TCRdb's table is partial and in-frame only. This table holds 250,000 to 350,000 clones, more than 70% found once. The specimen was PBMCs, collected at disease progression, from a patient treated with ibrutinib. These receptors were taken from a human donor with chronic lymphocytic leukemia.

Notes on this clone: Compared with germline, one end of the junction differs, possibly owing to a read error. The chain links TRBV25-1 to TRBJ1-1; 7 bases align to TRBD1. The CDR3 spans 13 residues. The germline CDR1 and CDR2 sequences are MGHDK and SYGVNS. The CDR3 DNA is TGTGCCAGCATTGAACAGGGGTCGGCTGAAGCTTTCTTT. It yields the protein CASIEQGSAEAFF. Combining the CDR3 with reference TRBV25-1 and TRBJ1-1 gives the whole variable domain EADIYQTPRYLVIGTGKKITLECSQTMGHDKMYWYQQDPGMELHLIHYSYGVNSTEKGDLSSESTVSRIRTEHFPLTLESARPSHTSQYLCASIEQGSAEAFFGQGTRLTVV.

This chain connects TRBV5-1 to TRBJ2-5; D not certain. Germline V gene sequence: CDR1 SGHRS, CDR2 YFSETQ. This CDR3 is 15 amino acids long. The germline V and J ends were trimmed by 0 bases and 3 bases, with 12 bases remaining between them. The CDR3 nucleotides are TGCGCCAGCAGCTTGGTGGGTTACCAGAAAGAGACCCAGTACTTC. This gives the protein CASSLVGYQKETQYF.